This T cell receptor beta chain was observed in a study of response to subunit inactivated influenza vaccine. The study, taken as a whole, reports: Each seasonal influenza vaccination recruits few new T cells, the authors suggested.

TCRdb fed the RT-PCR reads into MiXCR, producing one record per CDR3 protein. The sample contains over 300,000 distinct CDR3 sequences, around a fifth of which appear only once. Germline V gene data show CDR1 as MGHRA and CDR2 as YSYEKL. The CDR3 is 15 residues long. Losses at the gene ends were 0 bases for V and 4 bases for J; bases not matched to a gene: 3. This clonotype was counted between two and nine times. Its specificity is unknown. The starting material was PBMCs from blood, obtained about 20 months after vaccination. The rearrangement links TRBV4-1 to TRBJ1-5, with TRBD1 identical over 7 bases. The TCR sequence derives from a man aged 50 to 69 who received an inactivated influenza vaccine. The CDR3 DNA reads as TGCGCCAGCAGCCAAGACGGACAGGCGAATCAGCCCCAGCATTTT. Protein sequence: CASSQDGQANQPQHF.